This T cell receptor beta chain was sequenced during a study of T cells in Graves' hyperthyroidism and ophthalmopathy. Regions amplified from RNA transcripts were the TCR beta CDR3 regions. RT-PCR in the first round (using the HTBI primer set) targeted the TCR CDR3. TCRdb re-called the multiplex PCR reads through MiXCR, storing one row per CDR3 protein. The sample records 620,000 or so distinct CDR3 sequences, more than 12% being singletons. This clonotype was seen at least ten times. The TCR was taken from a woman in her forties or fifties with Graves' ophthalmopathy. The sample was blood.

In DNA, the CDR3 is TGCGCCAGCAGCCAAGAAGATGGGATGGAGACCCAGTACTTC. Translation gives CASSQEDGMETQYF. The V call is TRBV4-3, the J call TRBJ2-5; no firm D call. CDR3 length: 14 amino acids. Trimming removed 0 bases at V and 5 bases at J, with 10 bases between. Germline V lookup: CDR1 LGHNA, CDR2 YSLEER.